Shown below are 8 T cell receptor beta chains from a single sample sequenced in a study of T cell responses to AZD1222 COVID-19 vaccine. The data were produced by immunoSEQ multiplex PCR, yet TCRdb's version contains in-frame clones alone and is incomplete. Counted here are about 97,000 clones, about 89% occurring once; the ten biggest clones make up under 8.5%. The sequencing here drew on peripheral blood, taken on day 0 of AZD1222 vaccination. The receptor source for this set is an adult in good health.

This clone appeared once. The chain uses TRBV2 and TRBJ2-3, with TRBD2 identical over 8 bases. The trim removed 2 bases at V and 4 bases at J, leaving 5 bases unmatched. Germline V lookup: CDR1 SNHLY, CDR2 FYNNEI. CDR3 size: 15 residues. CDR3 residues: CASSEKRGFSDTQYF. The CDR3 DNA reads TGTGCCAGCAGTGAAAAGCGGGGGTTTTCAGATACGCAGTATTTT.

V gene TRBV10-3 combines with J gene TRBJ2-5, with D possibly being TRBD2 (6 bases). V was cut by 2 bases and J by 6 bases, with 13 bases left in between. Germline V gives CDR1 ENHRY, CDR2 SYGVKD. The CDR3 contains 14 residues. The CDR3 bases are TGTGCCATCAGTGAGGTGGAGGGGCCACAGACCCAGTACTTC. Protein: CAISEVEGPQTQYF.

The V call is TRBV25-1, the J call TRBJ2-2; D is unresolved. V shed 3 bases and J shed 0 bases, with 8 bases lying between them. There are 15 residues in the CDR3. The germline gives CDR1 MGHDK, CDR2 SYGVNS. In DNA, the CDR3 is TGTGCCAGCAGTGACGTCAGACCGAACACCGGGGAGCTGTTTTTT. Translation gives CASSDVRPNTGELFF.

The chain is built from TRBV28 and TRBJ1-3; D remains ambiguous. V was cut by 3 bases and J by 4 bases, with 13 bases left in between. This CDR3 has 15 amino acids. Germline values: CDR1 MDHEN, CDR2 SYDVKM. Written as DNA, the CDR3 is TGTGCCAGCAGTTTTACCAACAGCCAGGGAAACACCATATATTTT. It codes for CASSFTNSQGNTIYF. Full variable domain (outside the CDR3, taken from reference TRBV28 and TRBJ1-3): DVKVTQSSRYLVKRTGEKVFLECVQDMDHENMFWYRQDPGLGLRLIYFSYDVKMKEKGDIPEGYSVSREKKERFSLILESASTNQTSMYLCASSFTNSQGNTIYFGEGSWLTVV.

J is TRBJ2-5 and V is TRBV5-1; D call uncertain. Per the germline V gene, CDR1 is SGHRS and CDR2 is YFSETQ. Trimming removed 3 bases at V and 3 bases at J, with 12 bases between. The CDR3 consists of 14 residues. This CDR3 is CASSWDPLKETQYF. Written as DNA, the CDR3 is TGCGCCAGCAGCTGGGATCCTCTCAAAGAGACCCAGTACTTC. The whole variable domain, filled in from reference TRBV5-1 and TRBJ2-5, reads KAGVTQTPRYLIKTRGQQVTLSCSPISGHRSVSWYQQTPGQGLQFLFEYFSETQRNKGNFPGRFSGRQFSNSRSEMNVSTLELGDSALYLCASSWDPLKETQYFGPGTRLLVL.

The sample holds one count of this clone. V usage is TRBV6-6 and J usage is TRBJ2-1; TRBD1 aligns across 7 bases. V was pared by 2 bases and J by 5 bases, with 9 bases of the junction left unmatched. The CDR3 consists of 16 residues. CDR1 and CDR2 (germline): MNHNY, SVGAGI (reference sequence). Here the CDR3 reads CASSYASGTEDNEQFF. The CDR3 region has the DNA TGTGCCAGCAGTTACGCTTCCGGGACAGAAGACAATGAGCAGTTCTTC.

This clone was seen a single time. The rearrangement links TRBV7-9 to TRBJ2-3, with a possible D match to TRBD2 (5 bases). V was clipped by 6 bases and J by 5 bases, with 9 bases between them. Germline V gene sequence: CDR1 SEHNR, CDR2 FQNEAQ (reference sequence). There are 12 residues in the CDR3. The CDR3 loop is CASRPLEDTQYF. The CDR3 DNA reads TGTGCCAGCAGGCCACTAGAAGATACGCAGTATTTT.

This chain joins TRBV5-4 and TRBJ2-7; D is undetermined. The germline V gene encodes CDR1 SGHNT and CDR2 YYREEE (reference sequence). The CDR3 runs 13 residues. The ends were cut back, 2 bases at V and 5 bases at J, with 11 bases in the middle. The CDR3 DNA is TGTGCCAGCAGCTTAGAACAGTTCGACGAGCAGTACTTC. Protein product: CASSLEQFDEQYF.